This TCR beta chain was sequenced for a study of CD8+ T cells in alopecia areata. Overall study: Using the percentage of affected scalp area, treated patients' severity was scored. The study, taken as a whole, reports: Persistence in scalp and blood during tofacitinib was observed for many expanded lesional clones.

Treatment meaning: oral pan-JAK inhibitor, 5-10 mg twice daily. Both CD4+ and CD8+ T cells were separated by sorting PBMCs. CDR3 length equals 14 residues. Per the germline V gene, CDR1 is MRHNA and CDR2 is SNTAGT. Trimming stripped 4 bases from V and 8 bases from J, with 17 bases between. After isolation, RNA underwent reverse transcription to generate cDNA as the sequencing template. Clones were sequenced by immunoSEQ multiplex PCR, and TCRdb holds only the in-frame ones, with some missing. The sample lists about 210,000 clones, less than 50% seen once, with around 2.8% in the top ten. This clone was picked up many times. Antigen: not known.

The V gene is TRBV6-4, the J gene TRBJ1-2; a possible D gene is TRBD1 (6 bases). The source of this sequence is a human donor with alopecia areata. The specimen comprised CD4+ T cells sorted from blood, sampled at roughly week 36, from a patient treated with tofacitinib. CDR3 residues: CASSALPGEGGYTF. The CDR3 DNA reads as TGTGCCAGCAGTGCCCTCCCAGGGGAAGGCGGCTACACCTTC.